These 13 T cell receptor beta chains came from one sample sequenced in a study of shared T cell receptors in the human thymus. Sequencing used immunoSEQ multiplex PCR; TCRdb keeps in-frame clones, though not all of them. The sample consists of hundreds of thousands of clones, approximately 87% of them appearing once. The data were also submitted as part of a second study, on human thymus T cells.

The sample comprised thymocytes. The receptors derive from a boy younger than two with a congenital heart defect.

The rearrangement uses TRBV27 and TRBJ2-7; 10 bases are a match to TRBD1. V was clipped by 5 bases and J by 3 bases; unmatched bases: 13. Germline V CDR1 and CDR2: MNHEY, SMNVEV (reference sequence). This CDR3 region has 17 residues. The CDR3 protein is CASSLGGNRDRGYEQYF. The CDR3 region has the DNA TGTGCCAGCAGTCTAGGCGGCAACCGGGACAGGGGCTACGAGCAGTACTTC.

The chain has TRBV10-3 and TRBJ1-4; perhaps TRBD1 as D (6 bases). The CDR3 sequence is 11 residues long. Per the germline V gene, CDR1 is ENHRY and CDR2 is SYGVKD. V was clipped by 7 bases and J by 13 bases, with 13 bases between them. The CDR3 nucleotides read TGTGCCATCAACACCCTCAGGGGACTGTTTTTT. Protein product: CAINTLRGLFF.

The gene calls are TRBV7-6 and TRBJ2-1; 7 bases are a match to TRBD2. Germline CDR1 reads SGHVS; CDR2 reads FNYEAQ. This CDR3 has 16 amino acids. V lost 5 bases to trimming and J lost 4 bases; unmatched junction nucleotides: 11. CDR3 residues: CASSAFIAGKYNEQFF. CDR3 in DNA: TGTGCCAGCAGCGCCTTCATAGCGGGCAAGTACAATGAGCAGTTCTTC.

The rearrangement links TRBV2 to TRBJ2-2; TRBD2 agrees at 10 bases. This CDR3 contains 14 residues. J lost 5 bases, V lost 8 bases, and 5 bases had no gene match. From germline, CDR1 is SNHLY and CDR2 FYNNEI. The CDR3 DNA follows: TGTGCCAGCGGCCTAGCGGGGGAAACCGGGGAGCTGTTTTTT. Its protein is CASGLAGETGELFF.

The gene calls are TRBV4-1 and TRBJ1-6, with no clear D. Looked up from germline, CDR1 is MGHRA and CDR2 is YSYEKL. This CDR3 region has 15 residues. Trimming pared 2 bases from V and 9 bases from J, leaving 14 bases between. The chain's CDR3 is CASSQPRDFRSPLHF. In nucleotides, the CDR3 is TGCGCCAGCAGCCAACCCCGGGATTTTCGTTCACCCCTCCACTTT.

The V gene is TRBV4-3, the J gene TRBJ1-6; perhaps TRBD1 as D (5 bases). CDR1 and CDR2 from the germline V gene are LGHNA and YSLEER. Between the trimmed V and J ends, which lost 0 bases and 8 bases, there was a span of 26 bases. The CDR3 extends over 20 amino acids. The CDR3 reads CASSQDNVIGGEGWDSPLHF. The CDR3, as DNA: TGCGCCAGCAGCCAAGATAATGTTATCGGAGGGGAGGGTTGGGATTCACCCCTCCACTTT.

In DNA form, the CDR3 reads TGTGCCAGTAGTATTCTGGACAGCGGGGAACACAATGAGCAGTTCTTC. Its protein product is CASSILDSGEHNEQFF. V gene TRBV19 combines with J gene TRBJ2-1; a possible D gene is TRBD2 (7 bases). With 3 bases removed from V and 5 bases from J, the gap between germline ends came to 17 bases. Germline CDR1 reads LNHDA; CDR2 reads SQIVND (reference sequence). This CDR3 region has 16 residues.

The chain uses TRBV28 and TRBJ2-7, with TRBD2 identical over 11 bases. Germline V gives CDR1 MDHEN, CDR2 SYDVKM. The CDR3 has 15 residues. With V trimmed by 8 bases and J by 4 bases, 10 bases remained unmatched. CDR3 amino acids: CASLPVASGRYEQYF. The CDR3 bases are TGTGCCAGCCTGCCAGTGGCTAGCGGGAGGTACGAGCAGTACTTC.

The chain joins TRBV6-8 to TRBJ1-4; possible D gene TRBD1, 6 bases. CDR1 is MNHGY and CDR2 is SAAAGT in the germline V gene. Trimming pared 7 bases from V and 8 bases from J, leaving 17 bases between. The CDR3 has 14 amino acids. The CDR3 DNA reads as TGTGCCAGCACCTTCGGGGGGGCAAAAGAAAAACTGTTTTTT. Its translation: CASTFGGAKEKLFF.

The chain combines TRBV28 with TRBJ1-2, with 8 nucleotides matching TRBD1. CDR1 MDHEN and CDR2 SYDVKM come from the germline V gene. The CDR3 contains 14 residues. V lost 5 bases to trimming and J lost 8 bases; unmatched junction nucleotides: 10. CDR3 bases: TGTGCCAGCAGTCCTATCCAGGGGGCGGGAGGCTACACCTTC. It specifies CASSPIQGAGGYTF.

The chain links TRBV7-2 to TRBJ2-7; 9 bases are a match to TRBD2. V shed 1 base, J shed 5 bases, and the junction held 18 bases outside the gene matches. The germline CDR1 and CDR2 sequences are SGHTA and FQGNSA. This CDR3 has 19 residues. The CDR3 sequence: CASSLVAPLVAGVMNEQYF. As DNA, the CDR3 is TGTGCCAGCAGCTTAGTCGCCCCATTGGTAGCGGGAGTTATGAACGAGCAGTACTTC.

V is TRBV5-1 and J is TRBJ2-3; D uncertain. Trimming removed 4 bases from V and 3 bases from J, with 18 bases in between. The CDR3 has 16 residues. Germline V CDR1 and CDR2: SGHRS, YFSETQ. CDR3 DNA sequence: TGCGCCAGCAGCCCGAGGCCCGGTGAGGCGACAGATACGCAGTATTTT. This encodes CASSPRPGEATDTQYF. Combining the CDR3 with reference TRBV5-1 and TRBJ2-3 gives the whole variable domain KAGVTQTPRYLIKTRGQQVTLSCSPISGHRSVSWYQQTPGQGLQFLFEYFSETQRNKGNFPGRFSGRQFSNSRSEMNVSTLELGDSALYLCASSPRPGEATDTQYFGPGTRLTVL.

J is TRBJ1-2 and V is TRBV5-4; perhaps TRBD1 as D (5 bases). The V gene lost 0 bases and the J gene lost 3 bases, with 15 bases spanning the gap. The germline V gene has CDR1 SGHNT and CDR2 YYREEE (reference sequence). CDR3 length: 16 amino acids. The CDR3 sequence is CASSLELREEDYGYTF. CDR3 in DNA: TGTGCCAGCAGCTTGGAGCTCAGGGAAGAGGACTATGGCTACACCTTC. Filled out from reference TRBV5-4 and TRBJ1-2, the complete variable domain reads ETGVTQSPTHLIKTRGQQVTLRCSSQSGHNTVSWYQQALGQGPQFIFQYYREEENGRGNFPPRFSGLQFPNYSSELNVNALELDDSALYLCASSLELREEDYGYTFGSGTRLTVV.